These 22 T cell receptor beta chains share one sample of origin, sequenced in a study of OX40 agonist ivuxolimab in advanced cancers. Measured with immunoSEQ multiplex PCR; TCRdb has only the in-frame clones, and not every one. Altogether tens of thousands of clones are present, approximately 94% being singletons, with the ten largest covering about 5%. This specimen was CD4+ or CD8+ T cells sorted from blood, taken in a trial of the OX40 agonist ivuxolimab. The receptors stem from an adult with an advanced solid tumor such as melanoma, head and neck, liver or kidney cancer.

This chain links TRBV2 with TRBJ2-5, with 8 bases that match TRBD2. CDR3 length: 19 residues. Germline CDR1 SNHLY, CDR2 FYNNEI. The V gene end was trimmed by 4 bases and the J gene end by 2 bases; junction bases not matched to a gene: 18. The DNA of the CDR3 is TGTGCCAGCAGTGCCCTGGGGGGACTAGATAGGCTCTCACAAGAGACCCAGTACTTC. Amino acid sequence: CASSALGGLDRLSQETQYF.

This clone was seen once. Sequence at one end of the junction differs from germline and may be a read error. This sequence joins TRBV6-5 and TRBJ2-1; 10 bases map to TRBD2. The V gene's germline CDR1 is MNHEY and CDR2 SVGAGI. This CDR3 is 11 amino acids long. CDR3 nucleotides: TGTGCCAGCAGCCGTTTAGCGGGAGGCATCTTC. This encodes CASSRLAGGIF.

This rearrangement joins TRBV18 to TRBJ2-7; D is tentatively TRBD1 or TRBD2 (5 bases each). The CDR3 spans 14 residues. Germline V gene sequence: CDR1 KGHSH, CDR2 LQKENI. The V end lost 3 bases, the J end lost 4 bases, and 13 bases lay between the germline ends. The CDR3 DNA reads as TGTGCCAGCTCACCGGGGACCGGACGGTACGAGCAGTACTTC. It encodes CASSPGTGRYEQYF. Based on the CDR3 plus reference TRBV18 and TRBJ2-7, the full variable domain is NAGVMQNPRHLVRRRGQEARLRCSPMKGHSHVYWYRQLPEEGLKFMVYLQKENIIDESGMPKERFSAEFPKEGPSILRIQQVVRGDSAAYFCASSPGTGRYEQYFGPGTRLTVT.

The V call is TRBV9, the J call TRBJ2-7; D gene ambiguous. Germline V lookup: CDR1 SGDLS, CDR2 YYNGEE. Between the trimmed V and J ends, which lost 0 bases and 0 bases, there was a span of 7 bases. The CDR3 contains 14 residues. The CDR3 region has the DNA TGTGCCAGCAGCGTAGAAGGGCACTCCTACGAGCAGTACTTC. It is translated as CASSVEGHSYEQYF.

In the case of this clone: Other nucleotide sequences from this sample produce the same CDR3. This chain connects TRBV5-1 to TRBJ2-3; D remains unclear. CDR1 SGHRS and CDR2 YFSETQ come from the germline V gene. The CDR3 loop spans 14 amino acids. Trimming stripped 0 bases from V and 1 base from J, with 6 bases between. The CDR3 nucleotides are TGCGCCAGCAGCTTGGCAGTGGGCACAGATACGCAGTATTTT. As protein: CASSLAVGTDTQYF. The complete variable domain, with remaining parts taken from reference TRBV5-1 and TRBJ2-3, reads KAGVTQTPRYLIKTRGQQVTLSCSPISGHRSVSWYQQTPGQGLQFLFEYFSETQRNKGNFPGRFSGRQFSNSRSEMNVSTLELGDSALYLCASSLAVGTDTQYFGPGTRLTVL.

The chain joins TRBV15 to TRBJ2-3, with a tentative D call TRBD1 (6 bases). CDR3 length: 16 amino acids. Germline CDR1 is LNHNV and CDR2 is YYDKDF (reference sequence). V was shortened by 3 bases and J by 2 bases, with 15 bases between the two germline ends. Here the CDR3 reads CATSSRTRQATDTQYF. CDR3 sequence (DNA): TGTGCCACCAGCAGCCGTACTAGACAGGCCACAGATACGCAGTATTTT.

Turning to this clone: Other nucleotide sequences in the sample specify the same CDR3. The rearrangement links TRBV4-3 to TRBJ2-5; D could derive from TRBD1 or TRBD2 (5 bases each). Trimming removed 1 base from V and 5 bases from J, with 11 bases in between. The CDR3 loop spans 14 amino acids. From germline, CDR1 is LGHNA and CDR2 YSLEER. CDR3 nucleotide sequence: TGCGCCAGCAGCCAAGGGTCGGGGCGGGAGACCCAGTACTTC. Its translation is CASSQGSGRETQYF.

This clone came up once. The genes are TRBV27 and TRBJ2-1, with D perhaps given as TRBD1 or TRBD2 (5 bases each). V was clipped by 3 bases and J by 7 bases, with 13 bases between them. CDR1 MNHEY and CDR2 SMNVEV come from the germline V gene (reference sequence). This CDR3 has 14 amino acids. As DNA, the CDR3 is TGTGCCAGCAGTTTCGCAGTTGGGGGAAATGAGCAGTTCTTC. Translated: CASSFAVGGNEQFF.

This rearrangement joins TRBV2 to TRBJ2-3; no reliable D call. Germline assignment: CDR1 SNHLY and CDR2 FYNNEI. This CDR3 spans 13 amino acids. Trimming left V 7 bases short and J 1 base short, with 9 bases between. In DNA form, the CDR3 reads TGTGCCAGCATGTCGAGAGGCACAGATACGCAGTATTTT. It codes for CASMSRGTDTQYF.

V is TRBV5-6 and J is TRBJ2-7; 9 nucleotides agree with TRBD1. This CDR3 contains 16 residues. The V and J ends lost 0 bases and 6 bases, in that order; junction bases with no gene match: 10. The germline gives CDR1 SGHDT, CDR2 YYEEEE. The CDR3 loop reads CASSLGWGQGSIEQYF. The CDR3 DNA is TGTGCCAGCAGCTTGGGGTGGGGACAGGGTTCAATCGAGCAGTACTTC.

With regard to this clone: Other DNA sequences of this sample code for an identical CDR3. The chain joins TRBV28 to TRBJ1-2; D not certain. The V end was cut by 3 bases, the J end by 8 bases, with 13 bases between. CDR3 size: 13 residues. The germline V gene has CDR1 MDHEN and CDR2 SYDVKM. CDR3 nucleotides: TGTGCCAGCAGTTTGGGGTTAGGGTACGGCTACACCTTC. Translation: CASSLGLGYGYTF.

The chain is built from TRBV13 and TRBJ1-6, with 7 bases that match TRBD1. The ends lost 6 bases at V and 4 bases at J; junction bases unmatched: 3. The CDR3 extends over 14 amino acids. In germline, CDR1 is PRHDT, CDR2 FYEKMQ (reference sequence). CDR3 in amino acids: CASRPGQYNSPLHF. CDR3 bases: TGTGCCAGCAGACCGGGACAGTATAATTCACCCCTCCACTTT.

This clone was detected only a few times. The rearrangement joins TRBV2 to TRBJ2-7; D is uncertain. V was pared by 7 bases and J by 7 bases, with 11 bases between. The CDR3 runs 11 residues. From germline, CDR1 is SNHLY and CDR2 FYNNEI. Written as DNA, the CDR3 is TGTGCCAGCACCCCTCATCGGGAGCAGTACTTC. Amino acids: CASTPHREQYF.

This chain links TRBV30 with TRBJ1-1; no definite D call. CDR1 is GTSNPN, CDR2 SVGIG, per germline (reference sequence). V was trimmed by 3 bases and J by 7 bases, leaving 9 bases between them. The CDR3 contains 11 residues. In nucleotides, the CDR3 is TGTGCCTGGAGGCAAGGTTTTGAAGCTTTCTTT. It codes for CAWRQGFEAFF.

The CDR3 DNA is TGTGCCAGCAACTGGGGGCCAGGGGGCTTGGGCAATCAGCCCCAGCATTTT. Amino acids: CASNWGPGGLGNQPQHF. The J gene is TRBJ1-5, the V gene TRBV7-2; 8 bases are shared with TRBD1. This CDR3 region has 17 residues. Trimming took 7 bases from V and 2 from J; bases not matched to a gene: 13. CDR1 is SGHTA, CDR2 FQGNSA, per germline.

The chain recombines TRBV7-2 with TRBJ1-1; no clear D. This CDR3 contains 12 residues. Trimming left V 0 bases short and J 8 bases short, with 7 bases between. The germline V gene has CDR1 SGHTA and CDR2 FQGNSA. CDR3 coding DNA: TGTGCCAGCAGCTTAGCGCGTGGGGAAGCTTTCTTT. Translating gives CASSLARGEAFF.

The rearrangement links TRBV7-9 to TRBJ1-1, with D unclear. Between the trimmed V and J ends, which lost 1 base and 5 bases, there was a span of 8 bases. CDR1 is SEHNR and CDR2 is FQNEAQ in the germline V gene (reference sequence). This CDR3 comprises 13 residues. The CDR3 here is CASSLVRETEAFF. CDR3 nucleotide sequence: TGTGCCAGCAGCTTAGTTAGGGAAACTGAAGCTTTCTTT.

The rearrangement joins TRBV4-3 to TRBJ1-4; D not resolved. V shed 0 bases and J shed 4 bases, with 9 bases lying between them. CDR1 and CDR2 (germline): LGHNA, YSLEER. CDR3 size: 15 residues. Written as DNA, the CDR3 is TGCGCCAGCAGCCAAGATCGGAGAAGTAATGAAAAACTGTTTTTT. Protein product: CASSQDRRSNEKLFF.

The chain recombines TRBV5-1 with TRBJ2-5; TRBD1 might be the D (6 bases). Germline V CDR1 and CDR2: SGHRS, YFSETQ. V was cut by 3 bases and J by 2 bases, with 11 bases left in between. The length of the CDR3 is 14 residues. CDR3 in amino acids: CASSSGTPQETQYF. DNA for the CDR3: TGCGCCAGCAGCTCCGGGACACCTCAAGAGACCCAGTACTTC.

The J gene is TRBJ2-3, the V gene TRBV4-1, with D hard to call. This CDR3 contains 12 residues. The V end lost 4 bases, the J end lost 0 bases, and 2 bases lay between the germline ends. Germline CDR1 reads MGHRA; CDR2 reads YSYEKL. Here the CDR3 DNA reads TGCGCCAGCAGCCGGAGCACAGATACGCAGTATTTT. This codes for CASSRSTDTQYF.

This rearrangement joins TRBV14 to TRBJ2-1; the D is unclear. Germline CDR1 is SGHDN and CDR2 is FVKESK. The CDR3 has 13 amino acids. V was shortened by 6 bases and J by 12 bases, with 18 bases between the two germline ends. In DNA form, the CDR3 reads TGTGCCAGCAGTCAGAACCTTATTACTGGGCAGTTCTTC. Amino acids: CASSQNLITGQFF.

The chain joins TRBV6-9 to TRBJ2-1; D ambiguous. Trimming shortened V by 3 bases and J by 8 bases, and 11 bases separated the two germline ends. Germline V gene data show CDR1 as MNHGY and CDR2 as SVAAGI. The CDR3 is 13 amino acids. CDR3 nucleotides: TGTGCCAGCAGTTACTGGTCCTGCGATGAGCAGTTCTTC. This sequence encodes CASSYWSCDEQFF.